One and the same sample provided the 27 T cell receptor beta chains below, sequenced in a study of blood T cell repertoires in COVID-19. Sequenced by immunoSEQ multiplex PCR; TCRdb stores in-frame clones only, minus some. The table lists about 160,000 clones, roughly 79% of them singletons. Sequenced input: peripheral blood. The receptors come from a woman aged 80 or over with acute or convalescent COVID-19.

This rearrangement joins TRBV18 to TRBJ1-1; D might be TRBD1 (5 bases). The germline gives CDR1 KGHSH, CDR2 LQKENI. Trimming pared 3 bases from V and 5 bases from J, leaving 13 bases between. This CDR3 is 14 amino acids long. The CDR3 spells CASSPSRDGTEAFF. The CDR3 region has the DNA TGTGCCAGCTCACCTAGCAGGGATGGGACTGAAGCTTTCTTT.

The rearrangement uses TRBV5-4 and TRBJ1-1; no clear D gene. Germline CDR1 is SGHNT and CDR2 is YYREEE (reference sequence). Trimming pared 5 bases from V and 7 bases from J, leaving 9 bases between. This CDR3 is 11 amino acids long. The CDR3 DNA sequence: TGTGCCAGCAGAGTAGGGAGTGAAGCTTTCTTT. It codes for CASRVGSEAFF.

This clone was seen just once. The CDR3 loop is CASSHLRTSGYNEQFF. The DNA of the CDR3 is TGTGCCAGCAGCCACCTAAGGACTAGCGGATACAATGAGCAGTTCTTC. The chain uses TRBV11-2 and TRBJ2-1; 10 positions match TRBD2. CDR1 and CDR2 (germline): SGHAT, FQNNGV. This CDR3 has 16 amino acids. V lost 5 bases to trimming and J lost 4 bases; unmatched junction nucleotides: 8. The complete variable domain, with remaining parts taken from reference TRBV11-2 and TRBJ2-1, reads EAGVAQSPRYKIIEKRQSVAFWCNPISGHATLYWYQQILGQGPKLLIQFQNNGVVDDSQLPKDRFSAERLKGVDSTLKIQPAKLEDSAVYLCASSHLRTSGYNEQFFGPGTRLTVL.

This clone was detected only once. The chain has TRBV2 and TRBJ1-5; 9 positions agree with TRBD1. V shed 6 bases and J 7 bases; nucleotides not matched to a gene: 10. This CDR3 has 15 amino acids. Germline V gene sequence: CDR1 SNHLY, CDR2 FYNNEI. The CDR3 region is CASRDRQGGGQPQHF. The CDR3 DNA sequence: TGTGCCAGCAGAGACCGACAGGGGGGCGGGCAGCCCCAGCATTTT. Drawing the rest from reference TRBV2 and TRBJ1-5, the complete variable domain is EPEVTQTPSHQVTQMGQEVILRCVPISNHLYFYWYRQILGQKVEFLVSFYNNEISEKSEIFDDQFSVERPDGSNFTLKIRSTKLEDSAMYFCASRDRQGGGQPQHFGDGTRLSIL.

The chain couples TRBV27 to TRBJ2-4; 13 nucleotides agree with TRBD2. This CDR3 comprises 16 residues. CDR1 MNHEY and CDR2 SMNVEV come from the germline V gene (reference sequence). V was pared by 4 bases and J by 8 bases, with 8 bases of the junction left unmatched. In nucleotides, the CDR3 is TGTGCCAGCAGTTCACGGACTAGCGGGAGTGTATACATTCAGTACTTC. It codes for CASSSRTSGSVYIQYF.

CDR3 sequence reads: CASSLRVRDIQRLTDTQYF. CDR3 sequence (DNA): TGCGCCAGCAGCTTGCGTGTTCGGGACATCCAGAGGCTCACAGATACGCAGTATTTT. V gene TRBV5-1 combines with J gene TRBJ2-3; tentatively, D is TRBD1 (6 bases). The CDR3 is 19 residues long. V dropped 1 base and J dropped 2 bases, with 23 bases sitting between them. Looked up from germline, CDR1 is SGHRS and CDR2 is YFSETQ.

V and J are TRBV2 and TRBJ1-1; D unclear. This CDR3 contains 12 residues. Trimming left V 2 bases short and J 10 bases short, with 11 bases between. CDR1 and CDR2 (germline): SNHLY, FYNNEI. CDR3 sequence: CASSEYGITAFF. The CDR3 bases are TGTGCCAGCAGTGAATACGGGATAACAGCTTTCTTT.

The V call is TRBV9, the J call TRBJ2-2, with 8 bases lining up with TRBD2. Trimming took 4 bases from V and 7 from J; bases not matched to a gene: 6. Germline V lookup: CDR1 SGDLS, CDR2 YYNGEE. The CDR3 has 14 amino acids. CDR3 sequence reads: CASSFISGNGELFF. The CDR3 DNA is TGTGCCAGCAGCTTCATTAGCGGGAACGGGGAGCTGTTTTTT.

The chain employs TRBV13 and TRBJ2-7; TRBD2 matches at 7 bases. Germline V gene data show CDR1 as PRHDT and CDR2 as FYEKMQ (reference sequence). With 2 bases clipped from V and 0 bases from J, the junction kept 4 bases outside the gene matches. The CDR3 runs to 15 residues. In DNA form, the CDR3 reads TGTGCCAGCAGCTTAAGGGAGGGAAGCTCCTACGAGCAGTACTTC. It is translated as CASSLREGSSYEQYF.

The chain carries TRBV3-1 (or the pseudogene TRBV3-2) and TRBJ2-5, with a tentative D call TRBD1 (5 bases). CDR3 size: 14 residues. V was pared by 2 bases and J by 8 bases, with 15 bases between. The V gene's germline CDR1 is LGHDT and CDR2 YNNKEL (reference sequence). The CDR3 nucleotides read TGTGCCAGCAGCCAAAGGGGCCCGGTGGACACCCAGTACTTC. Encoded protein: CASSQRGPVDTQYF.

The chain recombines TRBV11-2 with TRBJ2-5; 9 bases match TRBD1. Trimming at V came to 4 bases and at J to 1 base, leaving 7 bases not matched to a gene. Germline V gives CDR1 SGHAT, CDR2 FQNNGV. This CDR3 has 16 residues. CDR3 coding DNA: TGTGCCAGCAGCTCTCTCGGACAGGGGACCCAAGAGACCCAGTACTTC. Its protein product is CASSSLGQGTQETQYF. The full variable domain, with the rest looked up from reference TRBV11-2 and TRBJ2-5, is EAGVAQSPRYKIIEKRQSVAFWCNPISGHATLYWYQQILGQGPKLLIQFQNNGVVDDSQLPKDRFSAERLKGVDSTLKIQPAKLEDSAVYLCASSSLGQGTQETQYFGPGTRLLVL.

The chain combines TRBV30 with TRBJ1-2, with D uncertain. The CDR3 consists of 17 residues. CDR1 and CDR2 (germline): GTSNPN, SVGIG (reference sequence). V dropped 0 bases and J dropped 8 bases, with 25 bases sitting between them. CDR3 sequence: CAWSVHSADWVQRGYTF. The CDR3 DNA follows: TGTGCCTGGAGTGTACATTCCGCGGACTGGGTCCAACGAGGCTACACCTTC.

The CDR3 protein is CASSDQGSGANVLTF. The CDR3 DNA follows: TGTGCCAGCAGCGACCAGGGTAGCGGGGCCAACGTCCTGACTTTC. The chain is built from TRBV13 and TRBJ2-6; the D gene is possibly TRBD1 (5 bases). CDR3 length equals 15 residues. Germline V lookup: CDR1 PRHDT, CDR2 FYEKMQ (reference sequence). V lost 5 bases, J lost 4 bases, and 12 bases lay in between.

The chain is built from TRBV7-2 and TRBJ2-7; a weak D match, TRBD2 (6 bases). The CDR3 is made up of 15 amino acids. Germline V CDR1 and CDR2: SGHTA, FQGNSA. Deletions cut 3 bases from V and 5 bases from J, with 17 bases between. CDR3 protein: CASSFRGGPSNEQYF. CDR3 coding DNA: TGTGCCAGCAGCTTCCGCGGAGGGCCTTCCAACGAGCAGTACTTC.

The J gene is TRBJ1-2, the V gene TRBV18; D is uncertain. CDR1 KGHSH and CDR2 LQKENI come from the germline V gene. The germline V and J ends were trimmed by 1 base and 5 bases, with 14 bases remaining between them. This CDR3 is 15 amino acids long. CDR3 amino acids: CASSPQGVDYYGYTF. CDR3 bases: TGTGCCAGCTCACCACAGGGTGTGGACTATTATGGCTACACCTTC.

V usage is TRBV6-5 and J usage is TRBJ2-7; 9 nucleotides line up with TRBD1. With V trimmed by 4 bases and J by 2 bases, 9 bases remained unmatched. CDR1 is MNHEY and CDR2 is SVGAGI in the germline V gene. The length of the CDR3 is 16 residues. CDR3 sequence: CASSSFGTGQTYEQYF. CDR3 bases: TGTGCCAGCAGTTCCTTCGGGACAGGGCAAACCTACGAGCAGTACTTC.

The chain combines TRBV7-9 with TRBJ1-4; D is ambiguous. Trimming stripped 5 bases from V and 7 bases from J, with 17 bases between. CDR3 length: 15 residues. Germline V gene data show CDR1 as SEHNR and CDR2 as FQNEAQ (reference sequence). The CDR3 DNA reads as TGTGCCAGCAGCCAGAGCGGGAGAGGGAGTGAAAAACTGTTTTTT. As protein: CASSQSGRGSEKLFF.

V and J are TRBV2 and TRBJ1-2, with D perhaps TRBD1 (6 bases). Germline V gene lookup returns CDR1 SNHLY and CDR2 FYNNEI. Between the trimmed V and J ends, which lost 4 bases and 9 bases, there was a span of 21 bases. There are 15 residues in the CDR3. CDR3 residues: CASSVGGGAALRYTF. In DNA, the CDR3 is TGTGCCAGCAGTGTAGGGGGAGGGGCTGCCCTCCGCTACACCTTC.

CDR3 residues: CSVVQGRELNTEAFF. CDR3 in DNA: TGCAGCGTTGTACAGGGTCGGGAACTGAACACTGAAGCTTTCTTT. V and J are TRBV29-1 and TRBJ1-1; maybe TRBD1 (6 bases). CDR1 is SQVTM and CDR2 is ANQGSEA in the germline V gene. The CDR3 runs 15 residues. The V end was cut by 4 bases, the J end by 0 bases, with 15 bases between.

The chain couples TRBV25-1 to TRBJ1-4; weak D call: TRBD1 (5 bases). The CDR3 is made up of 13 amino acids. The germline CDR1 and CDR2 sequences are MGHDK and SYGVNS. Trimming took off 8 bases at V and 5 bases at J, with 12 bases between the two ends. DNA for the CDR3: TGTGCCAGCCGGCGGGGGGTAAATGAAAAACTGTTTTTT. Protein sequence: CASRRGVNEKLFF.

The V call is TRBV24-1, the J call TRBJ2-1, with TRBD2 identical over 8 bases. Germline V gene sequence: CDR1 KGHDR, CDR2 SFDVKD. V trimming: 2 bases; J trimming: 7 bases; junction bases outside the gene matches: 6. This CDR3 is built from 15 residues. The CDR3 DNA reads TGTGCCACCAGTGATTCAGCGGGAGTGGGGAATGAGCAGTTCTTC. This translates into CATSDSAGVGNEQFF.

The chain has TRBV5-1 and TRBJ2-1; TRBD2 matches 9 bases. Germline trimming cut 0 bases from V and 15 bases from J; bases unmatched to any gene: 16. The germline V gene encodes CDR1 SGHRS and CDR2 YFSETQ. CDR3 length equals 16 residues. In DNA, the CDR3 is TGCGCCAGCAGCTTGGCGGCGGGGACTAGCTTGTTCAGTGGGTTCTTC. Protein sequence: CASSLAAGTSLFSGFF.

DNA for the CDR3: TGTGCCAGCAGGGCTGGGGGGGCCACCGGGGAGCTGTTTTTT. This encodes CASRAGGATGELFF. This chain joins TRBV7-9 and TRBJ2-2, with D possibly TRBD2 on 7 matching bases. Germline CDR1 and CDR2: SEHNR and FQNEAQ (reference sequence). V was trimmed by 6 bases and J by 4 bases, leaving 12 bases between them. This CDR3 contains 14 residues.

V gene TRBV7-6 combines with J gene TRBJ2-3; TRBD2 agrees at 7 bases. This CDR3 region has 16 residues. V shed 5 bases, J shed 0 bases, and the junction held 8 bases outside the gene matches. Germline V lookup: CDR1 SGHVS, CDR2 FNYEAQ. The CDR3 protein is CASSRWASGSTDTQYF. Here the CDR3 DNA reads TGTGCCAGCAGCAGGTGGGCTAGCGGAAGCACAGATACGCAGTATTTT.

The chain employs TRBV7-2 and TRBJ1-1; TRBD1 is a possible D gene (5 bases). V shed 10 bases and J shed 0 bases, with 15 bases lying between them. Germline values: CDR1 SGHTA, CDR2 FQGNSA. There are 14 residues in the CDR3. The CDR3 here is CATRGGRMNTEAFF. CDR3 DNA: TGTGCCACCCGGGGGGGGAGAATGAACACTGAAGCTTTCTTT.

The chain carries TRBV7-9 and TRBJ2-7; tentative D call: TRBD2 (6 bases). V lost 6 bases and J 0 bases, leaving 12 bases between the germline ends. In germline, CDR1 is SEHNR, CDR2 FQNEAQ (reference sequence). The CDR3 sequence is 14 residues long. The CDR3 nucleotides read TGTGCCAGCAGTTGGGACTCCAGCTCCTACGAGCAGTACTTC. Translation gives CASSWDSSSYEQYF.

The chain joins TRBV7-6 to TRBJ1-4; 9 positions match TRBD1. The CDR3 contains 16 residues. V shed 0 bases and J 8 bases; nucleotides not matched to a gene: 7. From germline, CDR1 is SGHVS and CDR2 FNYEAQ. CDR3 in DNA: TGTGCCAGCAGCTTAGCGCGGAACAGGGGGCGAGAAAAACTGTTTTTT. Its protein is CASSLARNRGREKLFF.